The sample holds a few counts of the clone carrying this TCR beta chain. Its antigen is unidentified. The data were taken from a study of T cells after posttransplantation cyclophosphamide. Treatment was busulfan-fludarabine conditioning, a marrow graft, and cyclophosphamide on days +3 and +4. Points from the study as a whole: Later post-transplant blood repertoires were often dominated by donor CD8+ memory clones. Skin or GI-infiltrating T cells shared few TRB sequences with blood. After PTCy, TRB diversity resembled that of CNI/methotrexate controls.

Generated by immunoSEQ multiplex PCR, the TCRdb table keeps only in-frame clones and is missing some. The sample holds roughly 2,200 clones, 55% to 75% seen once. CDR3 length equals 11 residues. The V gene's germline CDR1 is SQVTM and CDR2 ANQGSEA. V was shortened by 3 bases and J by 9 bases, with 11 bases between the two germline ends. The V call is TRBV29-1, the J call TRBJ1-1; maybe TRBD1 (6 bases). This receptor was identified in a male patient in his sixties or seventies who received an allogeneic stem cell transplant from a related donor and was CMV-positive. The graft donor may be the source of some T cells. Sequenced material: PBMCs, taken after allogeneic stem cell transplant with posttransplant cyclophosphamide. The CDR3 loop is CSVDRDRQAFF. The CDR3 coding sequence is TGCAGCGTTGATCGTGACAGGCAAGCTTTCTTT.